The source of this T cell receptor beta chain is a study of type 1 and type 2 diabetes patients (dated by TCRdb to the mid-2010s). As for the study more broadly: Eight to ten type 1 diabetes patients, four type 2 diabetes patients and six or seven nondiabetic controls were recruited in China to form the cohort. Across the study, CD4+ and CD8+ T cells were positively selected from PBMCs by means of CD4 or CD8 MicroBeads on MACS columns. A total of roughly 19 million paired-end reads was generated across the whole study. TCRbeta repertoires were profiled by high-throughput sequencing in the study to compare type 1 diabetes, type 2 diabetes and nondiabetic individuals. For the type 1 diabetes patients, the type 2 diabetes patients acted as a disease comparison group. V gene usage was similar between roughly 20-cycle and approximately 25-cycle amplification, suggesting similar primer efficiencies and random PCR bias. Sequencing of the TCRbeta libraries was paired-end and was performed on Illumina HiSeq 2000 or MiSeq instruments.

The reads were generated on an Illumina MiSeq. Genomic DNA from sorted T cell subsets was used as template for TCRbeta CDR3 amplification. The TCRbeta CDR3 region was amplified by multiplex PCR with 30 forward and 13 reverse primers. PCR products were purified with AMPure XP beads, then indices and adaptors were added in a second roughly 25-cycle PCR. Before sequencing, the QIAquick Gel Extraction Kit was used to gel-purify the libraries. As for the original processing: FLASH was used to merge the paired-end reads, and IgBLAST was used to align the reads to IMGT V, D and J germline references. Reads with below 70% alignment identity to germline references were discarded, leaving roughly 11 million reads study-wide. CDR3 boundaries, reading frame and productivity were assigned according to IMGT definitions. Highly-expanded clones were defined as clones at or above 1% of reads, and diversity was measured by normalized Shannon entropy. Unpaired two-tailed t-tests were used to test group differences in Shannon entropy. The public reads were reprocessed in TCRdb via fastp at Q25 and MiXCR, keeping in-frame beta chains. Merged by CDR3 protein, the rows form single entries marked with the most common genes and DNA. TCRdb's processing, not the study's, gives the V and J calls here. The sample profile shows under 300,000 distinct CDR3 sequences; 45% to 60% of them were found once. The top ten clones comprise around 15% of the sample.

The CDR3 goes from the cysteine to the phenylalanine over 12 residues. Of the read, only the CDR3 DNA is kept; its 36 bases are in frame from base 1. The germline V gene specifies MDHEN as CDR1 and SYDVKM as CDR2. V and J are truncated by 2 bases and 7 bases respectively, leaving an intervening sequence of 9 bases. Broad study findings and their caveats: Age and gender were not matched between study groups, possibly biasing interpretation. Type 2 diabetes and control samples had highly correlated V and J gene usage patterns, with an average between-sample correlation of approximately 0.97. Type 2 diabetes patients had few highly-expanded CD4+ clones, median one, accounting for a median roughly 3.7% of reads. Only a limited number of T2D and control samples were sequenced, so some T1D-only HECs might also appear in more T2D or control samples. In both CD4+ and CD8+ T cells, type 2 diabetes repertoires were highly diverse and significantly more diverse than type 1 diabetes repertoires.

Every diabetic patient fulfilled standard classification criteria for type 1 or type 2 diabetes, and glucose and C-peptide were evaluated using WHO-recommended methods. Donors with other autoimmune diseases or infections within the previous four weeks were excluded from participation. Roughly 9.8 milliliters of peripheral blood were collected from each participant. LymphoPrep density separation was used to isolate PBMCs. A word on this clonotype: There is no known antigen for this receptor. One base away there is no much larger clone; base qualities are not given.

The sequence derives from a man between 18 and 35 years old with type 2 diabetes. The chain is made from TRBV28 and TRBJ2-7; no D gene call is confident. Sequenced sample: peripheral blood mononuclear cells (PBMCs). The DNA sequence is given as TGTGCCAGCAGTTTAAATCCAAGAGAGCAGTACTTC. It codes for CASSLNPREQYF.